The source of this T cell receptor beta chain is a study of T cell responses to AZD1222 COVID-19 vaccine. This clone came up a few times. TCRdb keeps only in-frame clones here, not all; method: immunoSEQ multiplex PCR. The sample shows approximately 90,000 clones, approximately 89% of them seen only once. There are 15 residues in the CDR3. V was cut by 5 bases and J by 1 base, with 14 bases left in between. Germline values: CDR1 SGDLS, CDR2 YYNGEE. The TCR sequence derives from an adult in good health. The material was peripheral blood, obtained on day 0 of AZD1222 vaccination. The chain recombines TRBV9 with TRBJ2-3, with a possible D match to TRBD2 (6 bases). CDR3 sequence: CASSGGASGTDTQYF. Here the CDR3 DNA reads TGTGCCAGCAGTGGCGGGGCTAGCGGCACAGATACGCAGTATTTT.